These 15 T cell receptor beta chains were all obtained from the same sample, sequenced in a study of breast tumors, draining lymph nodes, adjacent tissues (dated by TCRdb to the mid-2010s). The library was produced with multiplex PCR. The run used an Illumina HiSeq 2000. TCRdb trimmed public reads at Q25 via fastp, called clones via MiXCR and kept in-frame beta chains. CDR3 protein duplicates are merged, each entry listing the most common genes and DNA. The sample table shows 17,000 or so distinct CDR3 sequences, and 55% to 75% are seen once. The top ten constitute approximately 21% of the sample. The source material was tumor-adjacent breast tissue. The source of these receptors is a female donor with breast cancer. Some clones in this sample may be carry-over from other donors' samples.

V is TRBV6-6 and J is TRBJ1-2; TRBD1 aligns across 9 bases. In germline, CDR1 is MNHNY, CDR2 SVGAGI (reference sequence). Trimming cost V 5 bases and J 3 bases; bases outside gene matches: 4. CDR3 length: 14 residues. The CDR3 is CASSHRQGDYGYTF. DNA for the CDR3: TGTGCCAGCAGTCACAGACAGGGGGACTATGGCTACACCTTC.

The chain has TRBV2 and TRBJ1-4; 8 positions agree with TRBD1. The CDR3 runs to 15 residues. Germline assignment: CDR1 SNHLY and CDR2 FYNNEI. Losses at the gene ends were 5 bases for V and 7 bases for J; bases not matched to a gene: 9. The CDR3 sequence is CASSTTGGLSEKLFF. The CDR3 coding sequence is TGTGCCAGCAGTACCACAGGGGGTCTAAGTGAAAAACTGTTTTTT.

The chain uses TRBV20-1 and TRBJ2-1; tentatively, D is TRBD1 or TRBD2 (5 bases each). Germline V lookup: CDR1 DFQATT, CDR2 SNEGSKA (reference sequence). The CDR3 consists of 14 residues. V gave up 3 bases and J gave up 7 bases, with 16 bases separating them. This CDR3 is CSASEGQGSNEQFF. The CDR3 DNA reads as TGCAGTGCTAGTGAGGGTCAGGGTTCAAATGAGCAGTTCTTC.

This clonotype is labeled as medium-sized (0.01 to 0.1%). V usage is TRBV2 and J usage is TRBJ2-3; 7 bases are shared with TRBD2. J lost 4 bases, V lost 8 bases, and 9 bases had no gene match. There are 14 residues in the CDR3. CDR1 and CDR2 from the germline V gene are SNHLY and FYNNEI. The CDR3 DNA reads as TGTGCCAGCCTTCTGCGGGGGACCCCAGATACGCAGTATTTT. Translating gives CASLLRGTPDTQYF.

V usage is TRBV18 and J usage is TRBJ2-3, with D unresolved. V lost 2 bases and J lost 6, with 6 bases in between. CDR3 length: 12 amino acids. Per germline, CDR1 KGHSH and CDR2 LQKENI. This chain's CDR3 is CASSPSMDTQYF. The CDR3 DNA reads as TGTGCCAGCTCACCAAGTATGGATACGCAGTATTTT.

This clonotype was observed at least ten times. It may be a read error: a sequence one base away is much more abundant. This sequence joins TRBV7-7 and TRBJ2-5; tentative D call: TRBD2 (5 bases). The CDR3 has 15 amino acids. CDR1 SSHAT and CDR2 FNYEAQ come from the germline V gene (reference sequence). The CDR3 region is CASSGTWGAQETQHF. CDR3 sequence (DNA): TGTGCTAGCAGCGGCACGTGGGGTGCCCAAGAGACCCAGCACTTC.

This chain uses TRBV7-2 with TRBJ2-3; maybe TRBD1 (5 bases). V lost 2 bases to trimming and J lost 2 bases, with 8 bases between them. CDR1 SGHTA and CDR2 FQGNSA come from the germline V gene. This CDR3 is 14 amino acids long. CDR3 nucleotides: TGTGCCAGCAGCTTACAGGGCTCCACAGATACGCAGTATTTT. Encoded protein: CASSLQGSTDTQYF. Supplemented by reference TRBV7-2 and TRBJ2-3, the full variable domain reads GAGVSQSPSNKVTEKGKDVELRCDPISGHTALYWYRQSLGQGLEFLIYFQGNSAPDKSGLPSDRFSAERTGGSVSTLTIQRTQQEDSAVYLCASSLQGSTDTQYFGPGTRLTVL.

This clonotype was observed at least ten times. The rearrangement links TRBV3-1 to TRBJ1-3; TRBD1 matches 7 bases. The CDR3 length is 14 residues. J was trimmed by 2 bases and V by 4 bases; bases with no gene match: 2. Germline CDR1 is LGHDT and CDR2 is YNNKEL (reference sequence). CDR3 in DNA: TGTGCCAGCAGCCGGACAGGAACTGGAAACACCATATATTTT. Protein sequence: CASSRTGTGNTIYF.

This clonotype was found many times. This clone may be a read error of a much larger clone one base away. The chain recombines TRBV5-6 with TRBJ2-7; the D gene is possibly TRBD1 (6 bases). This CDR3 is 14 amino acids long. With 4 bases removed from V and 2 bases from J, the gap between germline ends came to 13 bases. Germline CDR1 and CDR2: SGHDT and YYEEEE. The DNA of the CDR3 is TGTGCCAGCAGCGACAACAGGGCAACCTACGAGCAGTACTTC. The encoded protein is CASSDNRATYEQYF. The variable domain in full, completed from reference TRBV5-6 and TRBJ2-7, reads DAGVTQSPTHLIKTRGQQVTLRCSPKSGHDTVSWYQQALGQGPQFIFQYYEEEERQRGNFPDRFSGHQFPNYSSELNVNALLLGDSALYLCASSDNRATYEQYFGPGTRLTVT.

This rearrangement joins TRBV4-3 to TRBJ2-5; no reliable D call. V lost 4 bases, J lost 3 bases, and 9 bases lay in between. The CDR3 loop spans 13 amino acids. The germline V gene has CDR1 LGHNA and CDR2 YSLEER. The DNA of the CDR3 is TGCGCCAGCAGCCTCGACCTAGAAGAGACCCAGTACTTC. Translated: CASSLDLEETQYF.

This chain links TRBV5-1 with TRBJ1-2, with a possible D match to TRBD1 (5 bases). V dropped 2 bases and J dropped 2 bases, with 10 bases sitting between them. CDR1 SGHRS and CDR2 YFSETQ come from the germline V gene. This CDR3 has 14 amino acids. The CDR3 DNA follows: TGCGCCAGCAGCTTAGGGACGGCGAACTATGGCTACACCTTC. Residues: CASSLGTANYGYTF.

The chain couples TRBV7-9 to TRBJ2-3, with D tentatively TRBD2 (6 bases). Trimming removed 4 bases at V and 0 bases at J, with 11 bases between. This CDR3 contains 15 residues. Germline CDR1 and CDR2: SEHNR and FQNEAQ (reference sequence). The CDR3 region has the DNA TGTGCCAGCAGCTGGGACTTCTCTAGCACAGATACGCAGTATTTT. The encoded protein is CASSWDFSSTDTQYF.

V and J are TRBV4-3 and TRBJ2-2; D may be TRBD2 (6 bases). The V and J ends lost 0 bases and 4 bases respectively, with 15 bases between them. Looked up from germline, CDR1 is LGHNA and CDR2 is YSLEER. The CDR3 is 17 amino acids. The CDR3 DNA reads as TGCGCCAGCAGCCAAGATCCTTCCGGGACTGGCACCGGGGAGCTGTTTTTT. Protein: CASSQDPSGTGTGELFF.

The chain has TRBV20-1 and TRBJ1-2; 10 bases fit TRBD1. V gave up 5 bases and J gave up 10 bases; unmatched junction bases: 7. Germline loops: CDR1 DFQATT, CDR2 SNEGSKA (reference sequence). The CDR3 sequence is 12 residues long. The CDR3 sequence is CSAPDRGQAYTF. CDR3 DNA: TGCAGTGCTCCCGACAGGGGGCAGGCCTACACCTTC.

The chain couples TRBV7-9 to TRBJ1-2; D remains unclear. CDR1 is SEHNR, CDR2 FQNEAQ, per germline (reference sequence). Deletions cut 0 bases from V and 5 bases from J, with 7 bases between. The CDR3 has 13 residues. The DNA of the CDR3 is TGTGCCAGCAGCTTAGCGCTTAGTTATGGCTACACCTTC. Its translation: CASSLALSYGYTF.